The 24 T cell receptor beta chains in this list originate from one sample, sequenced in a study of CD8 T cells in Susac syndrome. RNA totalling roughly 0.45 to 1 ug underwent reverse transcription with random hexamers. TCRdb reprocessed the immunoSEQ multiplex PCR reads via MiXCR and lists one record per CDR3 protein. The sample records 210,000 or so distinct CDR3 sequences, about 93% being singletons. Sequencing was done on a sample of CD8+ T cells from PBMCs. The receptors originated from a human donor with multiple sclerosis.

The chain is built from TRBV29-1 and TRBJ2-7; tentative D call: TRBD2 (6 bases). Trimming took off 6 bases at V and 0 bases at J, with 12 bases between the two ends. The germline CDR1 and CDR2 sequences are SQVTM and ANQGSEA. The CDR3 consists of 13 residues. CDR3 protein: CSVYRESSYEQYF. The CDR3 coding sequence is TGCAGCGTGTACCGGGAGAGCTCCTACGAGCAGTACTTC.

The V call is TRBV25-1, the J call TRBJ2-3, with 11 bases identical to TRBD2. Germline trimming cut 4 bases from V and 2 bases from J; bases unmatched to any gene: 5. This CDR3 region has 16 residues. Germline values: CDR1 MGHDK, CDR2 SYGVNS. The CDR3 bases are TGTGCCAGCAGTGTAGCGGGAGGGCCAGTCACAGATACGCAGTATTTT. Its translation is CASSVAGGPVTDTQYF.

The chain couples TRBV13 to TRBJ1-2; no clear D. The V and J ends lost 4 bases and 8 bases respectively, with 20 bases between them. The germline CDR1 and CDR2 sequences are PRHDT and FYEKMQ (reference sequence). The length of the CDR3 is 15 residues. CDR3 in DNA: TGTGCCAGCAGCTCCCCCGGGAAACCTTGGGGAGGCTACACCTTC. Encoded protein: CASSSPGKPWGGYTF.

V is TRBV27 and J is TRBJ2-3; D is unclear. The V and J ends lost 4 bases and 2 bases respectively, with 7 bases between them. Per the germline V gene, CDR1 is MNHEY and CDR2 is SMNVEV (reference sequence). The CDR3 has 13 residues. CDR3 sequence reads: CASSWTTTDTQYF. The CDR3 region has the DNA TGTGCCAGCAGTTGGACCACCACAGATACGCAGTATTTT.

This clonotype was counted a single time. This chain joins TRBV15 and TRBJ2-3; 10 bases line up with TRBD2. V lost 9 bases, J lost 5 bases, and 14 bases stayed unmatched. Germline loops: CDR1 LNHNV, CDR2 YYDKDF (reference sequence). This CDR3 is 16 amino acids long. CDR3 DNA: TGTGCCACTAGGGGCGAATCTAGCGGGAGAATAGATACGCAGTATTTT. Its translation: CATRGESSGRIDTQYF.

J is TRBJ2-1 and V is TRBV12-3 or TRBV12-4, with 9 bases identical to TRBD1. The J segment lost 8 bases and the V segment lost 4 bases, leaving 9 bases of the junction unmatched. CDR3 length: 15 residues. Here the CDR3 reads CASSSGTGWSDEQFF. For the CDR3, the DNA is TGTGCCAGCAGTTCAGGGACAGGGTGGTCCGATGAGCAGTTCTTC.

This sequence joins TRBV19 and TRBJ2-7; 8 bases align to TRBD2. The germline V gene encodes CDR1 LNHDA and CDR2 SQIVND (reference sequence). There are 14 residues in the CDR3. The junction had 9 bases not matched to a gene; V was cut back by 8 bases and J by 3 bases. The CDR3 region has the DNA TGTGCCAGTTCCGGGGGGGGCTTGTTCTACGAGCAGTACTTC. Translating it yields CASSGGGLFYEQYF.

This clonotype has only one observation. V and J are TRBV4-1 and TRBJ2-1; 8 bases align to TRBD1. The CDR3 totals 18 residues. Germline CDR1 MGHRA, CDR2 YSYEKL. V shed 0 bases and J 6 bases; nucleotides not matched to a gene: 13. CDR3 amino acids: CASSQDGLGTGALNEQFF. The CDR3 DNA is TGCGCCAGCAGCCAAGATGGTCTGGGGACAGGAGCGCTCAATGAGCAGTTCTTC.

The genes are TRBV6-1 and TRBJ1-1; D not resolved. The CDR3 is made up of 12 amino acids. V dropped 4 bases and J dropped 4 bases, with 7 bases sitting between them. Germline CDR1 and CDR2: MNHNS and SASEGT. The CDR3 bases are TGTGCCAGCAGTGCCAGTGCCACTGAAGCTTTCTTT. The encoded protein is CASSASATEAFF.

The J gene is TRBJ1-2, the V gene TRBV27; D ambiguous. The V gene's germline CDR1 is MNHEY and CDR2 SMNVEV (reference sequence). V lost 0 bases to trimming and J lost 6 bases, with 8 bases between them. This CDR3 is built from 13 residues. The CDR3 nucleotides are TGTGCCAGCAGTTTATCCCGCGGAAATGGCTACACCTTC. Its translation is CASSLSRGNGYTF.

V gene TRBV9 combines with J gene TRBJ2-1; 8 nucleotides agree with TRBD2. The trim removed 1 base at V and 1 base at J, leaving 10 bases unmatched. The CDR3 sequence is 18 residues long. Per germline, CDR1 SGDLS and CDR2 YYNGEE. DNA for the CDR3: TGTGCCAGCAGCGTAAAGGCGGGGGGCTTGGGGTCCTACAATGAGCAGTTCTTC. It is translated as CASSVKAGGLGSYNEQFF.

This chain connects TRBV6-1 to TRBJ2-1; D may match TRBD1 or TRBD2 (5 bases each). The germline V gene has CDR1 MNHNS and CDR2 SASEGT. The CDR3 spans 16 residues. The V gene lost 5 bases and the J gene lost 1 base, with 15 bases spanning the gap. The CDR3 DNA sequence: TGTGCCAGCAGTAGGGGAGCGGACCAGTCCTACAATGAGCAGTTCTTC. Translating gives CASSRGADQSYNEQFF.

This clonotype was counted once. V is TRBV27 and J is TRBJ1-1; D is possibly TRBD1 (5 bases). The CDR3 contains 12 residues. Germline lookup yields CDR1 MNHEY and CDR2 SMNVEV (reference sequence). With 5 bases removed from V and 8 bases from J, the gap between germline ends came to 12 bases. CDR3 in amino acids: CASSPGPPEAFF. The CDR3 coding sequence is TGTGCCAGCAGTCCAGGGCCCCCCGAAGCTTTCTTT.

The CDR3: CASSQLADTQYF. CDR3 bases: TGCGCCAGCAGCCAACTGGCAGATACGCAGTATTTT. The genes are TRBV4-1 and TRBJ2-3; D is ambiguous. Trimming removed 2 bases at V and 4 bases at J, with 4 bases between. CDR3 length: 12 amino acids. Germline V gene sequence: CDR1 MGHRA, CDR2 YSYEKL.

The rearrangement joins TRBV3-1 to TRBJ1-3; no clear D gene. This CDR3 is built from 15 residues. The ends were cut back, 1 base at V and 0 bases at J, with 7 bases in the middle. Germline V CDR1 and CDR2: LGHDT, YNNKEL (reference sequence). Here the CDR3 reads CASSQVTASGNTIYF. The CDR3 region has the DNA TGTGCCAGCAGCCAAGTGACCGCCTCTGGAAACACCATATATTTT.

The rearrangement joins TRBV7-6 to TRBJ2-7, with 12 bases identical to TRBD2. V gave up 5 bases and J gave up 5 bases; unmatched junction bases: 10. CDR1 is SGHVS and CDR2 is FNYEAQ in the germline V gene. This CDR3 comprises 16 residues. The CDR3 DNA is TGTGCCAGCAGCGAGACCGGGACTAGCGGGTTAGACGAGCAGTACTTC. It yields the protein CASSETGTSGLDEQYF. The whole variable domain, remainder taken from reference TRBV7-6 and TRBJ2-7, is GAGVSQSPRYKVTKRGQDVALRCDPISGHVSLYWYRQALGQGPEFLTYFNYEAQQDKSGLPNDRFSAERPEGSISTLTIQRTEQRDSAMYRCASSETGTSGLDEQYFGPGTRLTVT.

The rearrangement uses TRBV2 and TRBJ2-7, with D perhaps given as TRBD1 or TRBD2 (6 bases each). The CDR3 sequence is 15 residues long. The V end was cut by 3 bases, the J end by 6 bases, with 18 bases between. Germline V CDR1 and CDR2: SNHLY, FYNNEI. The CDR3 bases are TGTGCCAGCAGTGAGGTCGGGGGCTCCAACCCCGAGCAGTACTTC. Translation gives CASSEVGGSNPEQYF.

The J gene is TRBJ2-5, the V gene TRBV7-6, with D tentatively TRBD1 or TRBD2 (6 bases each). From germline, CDR1 is SGHVS and CDR2 FNYEAQ. This CDR3 is 15 amino acids long. V was pared by 4 bases and J by 0 bases, with 12 bases between. The CDR3 spells CASSYGGGYQETQYF. CDR3 sequence (DNA): TGTGCCAGCAGCTACGGAGGGGGGTACCAAGAGACCCAGTACTTC.

The chain joins TRBV20-1 to TRBJ1-1, with D possibly matching TRBD1 (5 bases). Germline CDR1 and CDR2: DFQATT and SNEGSKA (reference sequence). This CDR3 is built from 13 residues. V dropped 0 bases and J dropped 5 bases, with 10 bases sitting between them. The CDR3 bases are TGCAGTGCTAGAGATCGGGGGGGAACTGAAGCTTTCTTT. This translates into CSARDRGGTEAFF.

This chain joins TRBV19 and TRBJ2-1; D gene unclear. The germline CDR1 and CDR2 sequences are LNHDA and SQIVND (reference sequence). This CDR3 is built from 11 residues. V dropped 5 bases and J dropped 5 bases, with 4 bases sitting between them. The CDR3 DNA sequence: TGTGCCAGTAGTGTGGACAATGAGCAGTTCTTC. Encoded protein: CASSVDNEQFF.

This rearrangement joins TRBV13 to TRBJ2-2; D is ambiguous. CDR3 length equals 11 residues. Per the germline V gene, CDR1 is PRHDT and CDR2 is FYEKMQ (reference sequence). V lost 5 bases to trimming and J lost 5 bases, with 3 bases between them. The CDR3 bases are TGTGCCAGCAGCATTACCGGGGAGCTGTTTTTT. Its protein product is CASSITGELFF.

The chain uses TRBV7-3 and TRBJ2-3; tentative D call: TRBD2 (5 bases). CDR1 is SGHTA, CDR2 FQGTGA, per germline. The CDR3 has 14 amino acids. Trimming removed 0 bases at V and 6 bases at J, with 10 bases between. The DNA of the CDR3 is TGTGCCAGCAGCTTAACGGGTGGCGGGGATACGCAGTATTTT. The encoded protein is CASSLTGGGDTQYF. Based on the CDR3 plus reference TRBV7-3 and TRBJ2-3, the full variable domain is GAGVSQTPSNKVTEKGKYVELRCDPISGHTALYWYRQSLGQGPEFLIYFQGTGAADDSGLPNDRFFAVRPEGSVSTLKIQRTERGDSAVYLCASSLTGGGDTQYFGPGTRLTVL.

This rearrangement joins TRBV20-1 to TRBJ2-1; 10 bases align to TRBD2. The CDR3 is 16 residues long. The V gene end was trimmed by 1 base and the J gene end by 2 bases; junction bases not matched to a gene: 5. Germline V gene sequence: CDR1 DFQATT, CDR2 SNEGSKA (reference sequence). CDR3 sequence (DNA): TGCAGTGCTAGAGTGAGCACTAGCGGGACCTACAATGAGCAGTTCTTC. Its protein product is CSARVSTSGTYNEQFF.

The gene calls are TRBV27 and TRBJ1-1; D ambiguous. Germline V gene data show CDR1 as MNHEY and CDR2 as SMNVEV (reference sequence). Deletions cut 8 bases from V and 4 bases from J, with 17 bases between. The CDR3 is made up of 14 amino acids. In DNA form, the CDR3 reads TGTGCCAGCCTACCGGCGTATGTCGGCACTGAAGCTTTCTTT. Protein: CASLPAYVGTEAFF.